The entry below gives a single T cell receptor (beta chain) sequence along with its context. The record originates from a study of T cell responses to AZD1222 COVID-19 vaccine. The protocol was immunoSEQ multiplex PCR, while the TCRdb copy is restricted to in-frame clones and leaves out a portion. The data hold fewer than 120,000 clones, with about 81% observed a single time. This sequence originates from an adult in good health. The sample was peripheral blood, taken on day 0 of AZD1222 vaccination.

The CDR3 coding sequence is TGTGCCAGCAGGACTCACGGCAGTCTCTTTGAAGCTTTCTTT. This translates into CASRTHGSLFEAFF. V is TRBV7-2 and J is TRBJ1-1, with D uncertain. The CDR3 runs 14 residues. The germline V and J ends were trimmed by 6 bases and 7 bases, with 18 bases remaining between them. CDR1 SGHTA and CDR2 FQGNSA come from the germline V gene.